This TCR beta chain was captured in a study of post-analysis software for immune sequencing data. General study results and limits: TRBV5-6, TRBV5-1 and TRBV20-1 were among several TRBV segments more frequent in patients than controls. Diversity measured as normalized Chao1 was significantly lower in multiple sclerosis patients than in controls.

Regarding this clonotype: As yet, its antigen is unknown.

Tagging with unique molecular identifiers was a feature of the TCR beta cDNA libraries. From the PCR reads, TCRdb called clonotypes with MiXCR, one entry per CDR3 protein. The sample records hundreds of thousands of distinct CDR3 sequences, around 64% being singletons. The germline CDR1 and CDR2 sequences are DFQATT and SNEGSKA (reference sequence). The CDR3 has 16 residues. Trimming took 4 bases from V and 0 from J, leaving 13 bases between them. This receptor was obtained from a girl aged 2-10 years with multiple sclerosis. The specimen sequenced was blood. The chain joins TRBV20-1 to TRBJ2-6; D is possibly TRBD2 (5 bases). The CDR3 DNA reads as TGCAGTGCTACGGATCGGGAAAGCTCTGGGGCCAACGTCCTGACTTTC. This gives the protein CSATDRESSGANVLTF.